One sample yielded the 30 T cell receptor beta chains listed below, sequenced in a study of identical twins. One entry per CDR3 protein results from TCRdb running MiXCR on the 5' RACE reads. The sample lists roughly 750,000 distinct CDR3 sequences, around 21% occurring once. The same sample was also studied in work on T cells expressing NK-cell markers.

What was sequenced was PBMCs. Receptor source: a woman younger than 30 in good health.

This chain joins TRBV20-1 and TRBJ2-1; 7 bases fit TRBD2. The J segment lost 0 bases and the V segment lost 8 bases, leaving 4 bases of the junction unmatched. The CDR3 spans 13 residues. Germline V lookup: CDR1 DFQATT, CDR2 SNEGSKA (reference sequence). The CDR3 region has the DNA TGCAGTTGCCGGGACTACTCCTACAATGAGCAGTTCTTC. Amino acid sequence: CSCRDYSYNEQFF.

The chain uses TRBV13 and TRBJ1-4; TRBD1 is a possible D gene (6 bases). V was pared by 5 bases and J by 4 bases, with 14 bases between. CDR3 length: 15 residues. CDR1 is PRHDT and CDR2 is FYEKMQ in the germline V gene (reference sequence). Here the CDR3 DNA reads TGTGCCAGCAGCCCCCTCCAGGGGAATAATGAAAAACTGTTTTTT. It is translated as CASSPLQGNNEKLFF.

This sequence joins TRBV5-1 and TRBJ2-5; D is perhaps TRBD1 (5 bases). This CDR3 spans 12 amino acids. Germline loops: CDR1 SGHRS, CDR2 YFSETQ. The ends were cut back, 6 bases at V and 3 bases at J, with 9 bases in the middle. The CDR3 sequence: CASNLDKETQYF. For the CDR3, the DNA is TGCGCCAGCAATTTGGACAAAGAGACCCAGTACTTC.

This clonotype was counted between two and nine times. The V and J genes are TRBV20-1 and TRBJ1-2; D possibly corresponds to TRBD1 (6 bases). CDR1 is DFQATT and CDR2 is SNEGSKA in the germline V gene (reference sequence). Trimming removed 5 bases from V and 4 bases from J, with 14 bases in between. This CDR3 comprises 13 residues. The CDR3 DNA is TGCAGTGCTTCCCAGACAGGAATCTATGGCTACACCTTC. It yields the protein CSASQTGIYGYTF.

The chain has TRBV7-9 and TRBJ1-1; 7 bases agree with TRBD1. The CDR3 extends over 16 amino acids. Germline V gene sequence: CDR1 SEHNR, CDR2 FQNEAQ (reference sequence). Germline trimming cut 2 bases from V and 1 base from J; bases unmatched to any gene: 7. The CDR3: CASSLNRQGGNTEAFF. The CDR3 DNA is TGTGCCAGCAGCTTAAACCGACAGGGAGGGAACACTGAAGCTTTCTTT.

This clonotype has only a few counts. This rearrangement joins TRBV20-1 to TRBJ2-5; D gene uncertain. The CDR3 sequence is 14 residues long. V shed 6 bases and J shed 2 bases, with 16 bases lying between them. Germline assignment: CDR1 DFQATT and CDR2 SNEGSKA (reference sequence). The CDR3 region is CSAPRSGRQETQYF. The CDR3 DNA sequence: TGCAGTGCCCCTCGGTCAGGTCGACAAGAGACCCAGTACTTC.

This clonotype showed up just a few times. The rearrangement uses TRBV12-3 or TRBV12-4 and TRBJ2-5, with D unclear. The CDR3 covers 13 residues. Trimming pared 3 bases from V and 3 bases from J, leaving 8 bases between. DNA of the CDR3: TGTGCCAGCAGTTTTACGGAGAAAGAGACCCAGTACTTC. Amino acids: CASSFTEKETQYF.

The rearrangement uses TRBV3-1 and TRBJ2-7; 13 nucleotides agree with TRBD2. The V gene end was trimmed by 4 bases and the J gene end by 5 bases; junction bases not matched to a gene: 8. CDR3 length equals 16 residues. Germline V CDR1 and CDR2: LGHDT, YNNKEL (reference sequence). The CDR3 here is CASSRSGLAGFNEQYF. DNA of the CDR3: TGTGCCAGCAGCCGATCGGGACTAGCGGGGTTTAACGAGCAGTACTTC.

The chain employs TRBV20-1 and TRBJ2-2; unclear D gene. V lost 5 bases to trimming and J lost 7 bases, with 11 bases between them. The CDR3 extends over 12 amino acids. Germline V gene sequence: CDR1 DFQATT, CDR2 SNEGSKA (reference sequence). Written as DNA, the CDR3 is TGCAGTGCTCCTGTCCCCCGCGGGGAGCTGTTTTTT. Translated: CSAPVPRGELFF.

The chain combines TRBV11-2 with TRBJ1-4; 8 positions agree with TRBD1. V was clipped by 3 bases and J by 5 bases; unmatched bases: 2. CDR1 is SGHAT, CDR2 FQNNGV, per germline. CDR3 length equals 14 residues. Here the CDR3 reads CASSFSGGNEKLFF. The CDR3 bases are TGTGCCAGCAGCTTCTCAGGGGGCAATGAAAAACTGTTTTTT. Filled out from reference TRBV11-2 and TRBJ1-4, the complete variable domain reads EAGVAQSPRYKIIEKRQSVAFWCNPISGHATLYWYQQILGQGPKLLIQFQNNGVVDDSQLPKDRFSAERLKGVDSTLKIQPAKLEDSAVYLCASSFSGGNEKLFFGSGTQLSVL.

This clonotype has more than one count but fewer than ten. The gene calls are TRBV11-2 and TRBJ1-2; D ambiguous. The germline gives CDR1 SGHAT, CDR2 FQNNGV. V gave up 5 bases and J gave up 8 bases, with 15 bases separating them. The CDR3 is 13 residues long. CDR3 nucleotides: TGTGCCAGCAGCGCTCTCGCGGAATCGGGCTACACCTTC. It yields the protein CASSALAESGYTF.

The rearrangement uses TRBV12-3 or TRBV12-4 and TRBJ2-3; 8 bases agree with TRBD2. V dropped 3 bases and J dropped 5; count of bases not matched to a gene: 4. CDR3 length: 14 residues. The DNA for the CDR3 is TGTGCCAGCAGTTTGCGGGGGGCGGAAGATACGCAGTATTTT. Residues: CASSLRGAEDTQYF.

The CDR3 nucleotides are TGTGCCAGCAGCTTAGGATCACCACCCAATGAGCAGTTCTTC. This codes for CASSLGSPPNEQFF. The rearrangement uses TRBV7-2 and TRBJ2-1; D unclear. The ends were cut back, 1 base at V and 6 bases at J, with 10 bases in the middle. The CDR3 is 14 residues long. The germline CDR1 and CDR2 sequences are SGHTA and FQGNSA.

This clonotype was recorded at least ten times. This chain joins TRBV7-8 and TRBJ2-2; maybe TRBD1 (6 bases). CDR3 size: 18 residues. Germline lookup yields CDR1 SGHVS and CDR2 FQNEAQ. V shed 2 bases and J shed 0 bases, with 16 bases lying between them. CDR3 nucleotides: TGTGCCAGCAGCTTATTATTTTATGGGACATCGAACACCGGGGAGCTGTTTTTT. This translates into CASSLLFYGTSNTGELFF.

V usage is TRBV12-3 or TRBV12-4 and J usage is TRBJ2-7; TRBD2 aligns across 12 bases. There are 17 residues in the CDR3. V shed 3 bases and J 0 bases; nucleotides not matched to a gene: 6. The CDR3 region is CASSFLAGGYDSYEQYF. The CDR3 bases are TGTGCCAGCAGTTTTCTAGCGGGAGGGTACGACTCCTACGAGCAGTACTTC.

The CDR3 sequence is CASSLGQPLAEQYF. CDR3 coding DNA: TGTGCCAGCTCGCTGGGACAGCCCCTAGCCGAGCAGTACTTC. The gene calls are TRBV18 and TRBJ2-7, with 7 bases lining up with TRBD1. This CDR3 is built from 14 residues. CDR1 is KGHSH, CDR2 LQKENI, per germline. The junction had 11 bases not matched to a gene; V was cut back by 6 bases and J by 6 bases.

CDR3 sequence: CASSPPGERPFF. The CDR3 nucleotides read TGTGCCAGCAGCCCCCCAGGAGAACGACCGTTCTTC. This chain links TRBV3-1 with TRBJ2-1; no reliable D call. The CDR3 loop spans 12 amino acids. V lost 4 bases and J 15 bases, leaving 16 bases between the germline ends. CDR1 is LGHDT, CDR2 YNNKEL, per germline (reference sequence).

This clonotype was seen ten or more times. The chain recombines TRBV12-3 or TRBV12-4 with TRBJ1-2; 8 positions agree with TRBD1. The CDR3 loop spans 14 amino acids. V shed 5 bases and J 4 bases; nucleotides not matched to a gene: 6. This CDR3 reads CASSPTGATYGYTF. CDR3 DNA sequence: TGTGCCAGCAGTCCGACAGGGGCCACCTATGGCTACACCTTC.

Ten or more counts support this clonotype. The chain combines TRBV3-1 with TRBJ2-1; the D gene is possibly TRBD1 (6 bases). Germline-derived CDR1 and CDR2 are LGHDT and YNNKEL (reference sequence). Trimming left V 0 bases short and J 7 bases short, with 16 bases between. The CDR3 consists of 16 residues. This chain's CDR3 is CASSQDTWGPRNEQFF. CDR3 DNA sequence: TGTGCCAGCAGCCAAGATACGTGGGGGCCTCGGAATGAGCAGTTCTTC.

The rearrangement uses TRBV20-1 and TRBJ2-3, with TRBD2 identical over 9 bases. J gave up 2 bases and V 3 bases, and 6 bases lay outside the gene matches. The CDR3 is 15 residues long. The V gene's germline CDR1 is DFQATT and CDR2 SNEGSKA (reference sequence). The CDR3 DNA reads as TGCAGTGCTAGTAAGCTAGCGGGACTCACAGATACGCAGTATTTT. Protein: CSASKLAGLTDTQYF.

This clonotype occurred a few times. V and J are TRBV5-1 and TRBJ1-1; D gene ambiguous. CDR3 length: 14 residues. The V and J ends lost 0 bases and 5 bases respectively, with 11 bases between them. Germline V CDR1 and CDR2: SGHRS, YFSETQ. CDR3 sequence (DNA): TGCGCCAGCAGCTTGGTTCAGATGGGGACTGAAGCTTTCTTT. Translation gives CASSLVQMGTEAFF.

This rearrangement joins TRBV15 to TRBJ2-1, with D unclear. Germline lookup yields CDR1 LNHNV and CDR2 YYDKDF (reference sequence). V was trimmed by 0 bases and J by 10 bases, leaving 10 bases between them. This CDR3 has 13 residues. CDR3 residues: CATSRDGDGEQFF. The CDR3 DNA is TGTGCCACCAGCAGAGATGGCGATGGGGAGCAGTTCTTC. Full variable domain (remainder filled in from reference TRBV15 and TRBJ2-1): DAMVIQNPRYQVTQFGKPVTLSCSQTLNHNVMYWYQQKSSQAPKLLFHYYDKDFNNEADTPDNFQSRRPNTSFCFLDIRSPGLGDTAMYLCATSRDGDGEQFFGPGTRLTVL.

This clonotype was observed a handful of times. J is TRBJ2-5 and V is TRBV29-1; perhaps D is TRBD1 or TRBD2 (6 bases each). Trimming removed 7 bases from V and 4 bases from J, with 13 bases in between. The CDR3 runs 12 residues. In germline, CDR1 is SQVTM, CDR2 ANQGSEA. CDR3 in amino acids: CSGRKGGETQYF. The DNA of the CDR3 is TGCAGCGGCCGGAAGGGGGGAGAGACCCAGTACTTC.

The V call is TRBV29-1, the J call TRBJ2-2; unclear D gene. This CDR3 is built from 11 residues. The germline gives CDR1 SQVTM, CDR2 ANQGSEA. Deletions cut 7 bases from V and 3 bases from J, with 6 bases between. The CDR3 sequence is CSAGHTGELFF. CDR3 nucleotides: TGCAGCGCCGGACACACCGGGGAGCTGTTTTTT.

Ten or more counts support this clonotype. This CDR3 reads CASSQDGGRRTDTQYF. The CDR3 coding sequence is TGCGCCAGCAGCCAAGACGGTGGACGCCGCACAGATACGCAGTATTTT. The chain employs TRBV4-3 and TRBJ2-3, with unresolved D. The V gene's germline CDR1 is LGHNA and CDR2 YSLEER. There are 16 residues in the CDR3. V lost 0 bases to trimming and J lost 1 base, with 11 bases between them.

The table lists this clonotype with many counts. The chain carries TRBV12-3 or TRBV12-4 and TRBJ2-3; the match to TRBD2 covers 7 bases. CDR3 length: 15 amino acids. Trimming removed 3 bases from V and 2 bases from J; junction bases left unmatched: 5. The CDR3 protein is CASSLWAGDTDTQYF. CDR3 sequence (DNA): TGTGCCAGCAGTTTGTGGGCGGGAGACACAGATACGCAGTATTTT.

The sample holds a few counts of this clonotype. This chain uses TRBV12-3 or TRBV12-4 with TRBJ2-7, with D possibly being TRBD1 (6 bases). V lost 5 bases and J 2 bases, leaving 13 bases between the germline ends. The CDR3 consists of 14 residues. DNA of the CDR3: TGTGCCAGCAGTCTCCACAGGGAACCCTACGAGCAGTACTTC. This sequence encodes CASSLHREPYEQYF.

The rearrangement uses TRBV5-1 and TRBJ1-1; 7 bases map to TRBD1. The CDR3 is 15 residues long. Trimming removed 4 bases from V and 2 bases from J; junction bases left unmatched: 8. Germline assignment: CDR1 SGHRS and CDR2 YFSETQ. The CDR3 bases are TGCGCCAGCAGCGTTGACGGGACAGACAACACTGAAGCTTTCTTT. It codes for CASSVDGTDNTEAFF.

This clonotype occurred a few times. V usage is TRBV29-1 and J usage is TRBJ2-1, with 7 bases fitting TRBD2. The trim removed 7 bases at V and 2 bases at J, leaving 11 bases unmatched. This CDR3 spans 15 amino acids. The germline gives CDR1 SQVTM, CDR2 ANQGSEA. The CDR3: CSARRERGAYNEQFF. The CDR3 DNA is TGCAGCGCACGACGGGAGCGGGGTGCCTACAATGAGCAGTTCTTC.

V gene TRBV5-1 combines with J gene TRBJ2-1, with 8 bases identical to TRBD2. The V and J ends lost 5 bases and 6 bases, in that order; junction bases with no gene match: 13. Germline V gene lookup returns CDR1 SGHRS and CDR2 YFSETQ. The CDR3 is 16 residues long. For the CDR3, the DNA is TGCGCCAGCAGAGGAAGCGGGGGAGGATGGGGCAATGAGCAGTTCTTC. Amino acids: CASRGSGGGWGNEQFF.